This T cell receptor (beta chain) was recovered during a study of cytomegalovirus exposure and HLA in healthy donors. General study findings and limits: An analysis that was carried out later associated approximately 17,000 TCR beta sequences with HLA alleles at 0.05 false discovery rate. Serostatus for CMV was the only available immune exposure information.

It was with 60 Vbeta and 13 Jbeta primers that the PCR ran. The repertoire was sequenced with immunoSEQ multiplex PCR; TCRdb's copy has only in-frame clones and lacks some. Here the sample spans about 170,000 clones, 82% being singletons. On this clone itself: What it recognizes is unknown.

Donors were nominally healthy when sampled, though unrecorded immune exposures were likely. V was cut by 2 bases and J by 8 bases, with 15 bases left in between. Germline CDR1 SGHAT, CDR2 FQNNGV. The CDR3 totals 14 residues. This clonotype was obtained from a male donor in good health and CMV-seronegative. Sequenced sample: PBMCs. The rearrangement uses TRBV11-2 and TRBJ1-2; possibly TRBD1 for D (6 bases). The CDR3 loop is CASSLTPRGIGYTF. The CDR3, as DNA: TGTGCCAGCAGCTTAACCCCCAGGGGTATAGGCTACACCTTC.